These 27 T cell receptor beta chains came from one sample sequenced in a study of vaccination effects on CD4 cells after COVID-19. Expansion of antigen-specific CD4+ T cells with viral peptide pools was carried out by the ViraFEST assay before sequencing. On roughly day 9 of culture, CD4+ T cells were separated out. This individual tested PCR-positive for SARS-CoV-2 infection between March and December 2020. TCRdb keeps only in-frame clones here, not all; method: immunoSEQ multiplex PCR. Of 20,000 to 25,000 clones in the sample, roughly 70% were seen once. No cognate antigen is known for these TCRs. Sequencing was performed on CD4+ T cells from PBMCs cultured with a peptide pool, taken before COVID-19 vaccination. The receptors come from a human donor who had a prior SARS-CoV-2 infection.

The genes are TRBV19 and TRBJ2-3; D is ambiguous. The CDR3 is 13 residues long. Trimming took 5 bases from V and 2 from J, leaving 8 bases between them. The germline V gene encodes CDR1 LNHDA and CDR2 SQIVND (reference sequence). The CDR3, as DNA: TGTGCCAGTAGTCGAATATTCACAGATACGCAGTATTTT. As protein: CASSRIFTDTQYF.

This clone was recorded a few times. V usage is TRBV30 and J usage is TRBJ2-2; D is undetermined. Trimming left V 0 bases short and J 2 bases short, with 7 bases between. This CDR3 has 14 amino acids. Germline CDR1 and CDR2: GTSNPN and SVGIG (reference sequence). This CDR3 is CAWSVSLNTGELFF. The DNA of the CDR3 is TGTGCCTGGAGTGTTAGCCTTAACACCGGGGAGCTGTTTTTT.

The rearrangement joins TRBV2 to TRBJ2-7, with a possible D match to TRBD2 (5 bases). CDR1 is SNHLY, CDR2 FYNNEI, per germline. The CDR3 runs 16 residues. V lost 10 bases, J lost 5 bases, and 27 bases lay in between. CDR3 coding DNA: TGTGCCACCACCCTGTTTGACCCGACACTAGTCAACGAGCAGTACTTC. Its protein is CATTLFDPTLVNEQYF. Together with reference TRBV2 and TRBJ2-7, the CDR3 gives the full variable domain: EPEVTQTPSHQVTQMGQEVILRCVPISNHLYFYWYRQILGQKVEFLVSFYNNEISEKSEIFDDQFSVERPDGSNFTLKIRSTKLEDSAMYFCATTLFDPTLVNEQYFGPGTRLTVT.

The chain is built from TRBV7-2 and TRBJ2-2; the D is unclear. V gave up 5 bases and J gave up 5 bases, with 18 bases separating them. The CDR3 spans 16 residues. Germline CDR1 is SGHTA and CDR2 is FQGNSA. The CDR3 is CASSIDQGWRTGELFF. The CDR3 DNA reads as TGTGCCAGCAGCATAGACCAAGGCTGGAGAACCGGGGAGCTGTTTTTT.

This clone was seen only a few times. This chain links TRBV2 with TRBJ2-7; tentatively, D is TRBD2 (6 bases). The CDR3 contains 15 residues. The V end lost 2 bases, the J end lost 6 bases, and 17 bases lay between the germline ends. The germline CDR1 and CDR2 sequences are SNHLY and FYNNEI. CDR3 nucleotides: TGTGCCAGCAGTGAATGGCAGGCTAGCGTAAGCGAGCAGTACTTC. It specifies CASSEWQASVSEQYF.

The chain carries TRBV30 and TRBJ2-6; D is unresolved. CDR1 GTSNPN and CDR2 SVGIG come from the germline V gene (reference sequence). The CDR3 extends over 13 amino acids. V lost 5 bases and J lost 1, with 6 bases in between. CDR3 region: CAWQVSGANVLTF. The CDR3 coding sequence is TGTGCCTGGCAGGTATCTGGGGCCAACGTCCTGACTTTC.

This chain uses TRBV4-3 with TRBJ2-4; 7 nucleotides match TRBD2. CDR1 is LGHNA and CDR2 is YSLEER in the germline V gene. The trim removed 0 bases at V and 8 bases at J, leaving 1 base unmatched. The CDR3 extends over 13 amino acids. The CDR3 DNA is TGCGCCAGCAGCCAAGATGGGGGGGACATTCAGTACTTC. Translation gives CASSQDGGDIQYF.

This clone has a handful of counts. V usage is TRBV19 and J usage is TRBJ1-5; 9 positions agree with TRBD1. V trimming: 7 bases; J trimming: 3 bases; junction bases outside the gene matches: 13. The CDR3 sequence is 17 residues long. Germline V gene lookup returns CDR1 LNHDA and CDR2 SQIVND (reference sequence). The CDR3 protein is CASISPLGQGDNQPQHF. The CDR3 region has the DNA TGTGCCAGTATTTCCCCGCTGGGACAGGGAGACAATCAGCCCCAGCATTTT.

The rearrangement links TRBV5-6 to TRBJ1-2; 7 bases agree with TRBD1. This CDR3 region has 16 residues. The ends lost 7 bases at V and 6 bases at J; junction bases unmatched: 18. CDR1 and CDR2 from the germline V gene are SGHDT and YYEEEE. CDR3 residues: CASDLGGQGGEDGYTF. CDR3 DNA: TGTGCCAGCGATCTTGGGGGGCAGGGGGGAGAGGATGGCTACACCTTC.

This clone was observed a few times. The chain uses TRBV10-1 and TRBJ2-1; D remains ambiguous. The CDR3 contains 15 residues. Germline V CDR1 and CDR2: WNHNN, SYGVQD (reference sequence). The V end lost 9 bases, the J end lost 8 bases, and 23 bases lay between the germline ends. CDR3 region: CASLDQYSSGDEQFF. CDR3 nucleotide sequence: TGCGCCAGTCTGGACCAATATTCAAGTGGGGATGAGCAGTTCTTC.

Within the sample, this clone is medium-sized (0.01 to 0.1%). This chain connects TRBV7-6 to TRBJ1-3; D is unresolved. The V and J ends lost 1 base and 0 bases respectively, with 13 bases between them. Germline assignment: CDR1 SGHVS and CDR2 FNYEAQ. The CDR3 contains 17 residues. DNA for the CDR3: TGTGCCAGCAGCTTAGGGGCTTGGGATGGCTCTGGAAACACCATATATTTT. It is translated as CASSLGAWDGSGNTIYF.

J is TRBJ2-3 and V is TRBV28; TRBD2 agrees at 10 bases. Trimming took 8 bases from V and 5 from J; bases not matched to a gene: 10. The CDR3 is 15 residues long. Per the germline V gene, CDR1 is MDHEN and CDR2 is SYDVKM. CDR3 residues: CASPPSGSTVDTQYF. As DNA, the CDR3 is TGTGCCAGCCCACCTAGCGGGAGTACGGTAGATACGCAGTATTTT.

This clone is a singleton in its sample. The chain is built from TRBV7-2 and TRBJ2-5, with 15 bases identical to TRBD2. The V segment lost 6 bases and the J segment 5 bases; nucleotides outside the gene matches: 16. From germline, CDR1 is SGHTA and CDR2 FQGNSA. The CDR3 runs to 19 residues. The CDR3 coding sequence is TGTGCCAGCAGTCGTTTACGGACTAGCGGGAGGGCCTGGAACGAGACCCAGTACTTC. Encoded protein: CASSRLRTSGRAWNETQYF. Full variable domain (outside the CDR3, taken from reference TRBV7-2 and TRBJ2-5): GAGVSQSPSNKVTEKGKDVELRCDPISGHTALYWYRQSLGQGLEFLIYFQGNSAPDKSGLPSDRFSAERTGGSVSTLTIQRTQQEDSAVYLCASSRLRTSGRAWNETQYFGPGTRLLVL.

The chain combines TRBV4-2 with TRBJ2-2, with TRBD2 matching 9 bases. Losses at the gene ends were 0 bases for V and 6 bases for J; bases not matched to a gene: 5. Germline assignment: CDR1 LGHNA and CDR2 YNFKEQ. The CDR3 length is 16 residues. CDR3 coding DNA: TGTGCCAGCAGCCAAGATAATAGCGGGAGCCCCGGGGAGCTGTTTTTT. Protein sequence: CASSQDNSGSPGELFF.

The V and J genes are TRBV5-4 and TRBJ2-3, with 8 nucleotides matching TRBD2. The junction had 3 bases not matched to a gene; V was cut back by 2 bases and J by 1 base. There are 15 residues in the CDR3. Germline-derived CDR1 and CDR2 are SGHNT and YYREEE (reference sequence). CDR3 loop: CASSFVSGGTDTQYF. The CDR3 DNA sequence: TGTGCCAGCAGCTTTGTTAGCGGGGGCACAGATACGCAGTATTTT.

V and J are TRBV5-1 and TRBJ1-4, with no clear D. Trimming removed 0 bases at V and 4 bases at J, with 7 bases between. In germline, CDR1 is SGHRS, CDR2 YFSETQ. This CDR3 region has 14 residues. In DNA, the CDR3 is TGCGCCAGCAGCTTGGGGGGTGGTAATGAAAAACTGTTTTTT. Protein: CASSLGGGNEKLFF.

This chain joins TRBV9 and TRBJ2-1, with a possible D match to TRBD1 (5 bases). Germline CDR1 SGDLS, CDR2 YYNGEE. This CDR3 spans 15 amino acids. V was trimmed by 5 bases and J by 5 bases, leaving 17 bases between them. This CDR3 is CASSSWAGLDNEQFF. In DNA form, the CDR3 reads TGTGCCAGCAGTTCATGGGCAGGGCTGGACAATGAGCAGTTCTTC.

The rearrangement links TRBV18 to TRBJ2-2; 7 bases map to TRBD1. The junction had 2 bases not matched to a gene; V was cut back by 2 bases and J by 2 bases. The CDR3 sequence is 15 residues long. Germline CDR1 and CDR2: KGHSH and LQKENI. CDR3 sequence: CASSPGTVNTGELFF. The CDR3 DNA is TGTGCCAGCTCACCAGGGACAGTTAACACCGGGGAGCTGTTTTTT.

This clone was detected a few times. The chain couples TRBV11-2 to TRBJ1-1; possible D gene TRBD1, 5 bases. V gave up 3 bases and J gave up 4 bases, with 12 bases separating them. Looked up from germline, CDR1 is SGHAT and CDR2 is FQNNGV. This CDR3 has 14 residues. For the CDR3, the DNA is TGTGCCAGCAGCTTGACGACAGAAAGCACTGAAGCTTTCTTT. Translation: CASSLTTESTEAFF. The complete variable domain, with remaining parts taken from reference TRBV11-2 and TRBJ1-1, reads EAGVAQSPRYKIIEKRQSVAFWCNPISGHATLYWYQQILGQGPKLLIQFQNNGVVDDSQLPKDRFSAERLKGVDSTLKIQPAKLEDSAVYLCASSLTTESTEAFFGQGTRLTVV.

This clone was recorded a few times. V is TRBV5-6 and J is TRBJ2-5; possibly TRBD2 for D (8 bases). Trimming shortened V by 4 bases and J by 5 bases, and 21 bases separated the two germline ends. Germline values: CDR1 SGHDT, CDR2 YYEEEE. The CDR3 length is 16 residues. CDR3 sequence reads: CASSPGDSGSRETQYF. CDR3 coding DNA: TGTGCCAGCAGCCCCGGGGACAGCGGGAGTCGGGAGACCCAGTACTTC. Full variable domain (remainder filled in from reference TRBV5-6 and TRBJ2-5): DAGVTQSPTHLIKTRGQQVTLRCSPKSGHDTVSWYQQALGQGPQFIFQYYEEEERQRGNFPDRFSGHQFPNYSSELNVNALLLGDSALYLCASSPGDSGSRETQYFGPGTRLLVL.

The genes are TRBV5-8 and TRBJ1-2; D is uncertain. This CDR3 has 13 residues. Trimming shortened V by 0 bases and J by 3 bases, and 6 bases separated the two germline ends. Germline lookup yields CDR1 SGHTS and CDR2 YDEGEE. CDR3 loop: CASSLGEYYGYTF. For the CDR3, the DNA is TGTGCCAGCAGCTTGGGGGAGTACTATGGCTACACCTTC.

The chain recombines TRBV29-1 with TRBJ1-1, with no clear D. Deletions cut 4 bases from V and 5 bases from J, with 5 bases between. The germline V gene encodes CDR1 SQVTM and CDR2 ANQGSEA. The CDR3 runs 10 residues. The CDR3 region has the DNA TGCAGCGTTGTGTTGACTGAAGCTTTCTTT. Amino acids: CSVVLTEAFF.

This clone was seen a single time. The CDR3 nucleotides read TGCGCCAGCAGCTTGATAGGGGGCTTTGGGGGAGAGACCCAGTACTTC. Translating it yields CASSLIGGFGGETQYF. The rearrangement uses TRBV5-1 and TRBJ2-5; 7 bases line up with TRBD1. The CDR3 has 16 residues. Germline CDR1 SGHRS, CDR2 YFSETQ. V lost 1 base to trimming and J lost 4 bases; unmatched junction nucleotides: 10.

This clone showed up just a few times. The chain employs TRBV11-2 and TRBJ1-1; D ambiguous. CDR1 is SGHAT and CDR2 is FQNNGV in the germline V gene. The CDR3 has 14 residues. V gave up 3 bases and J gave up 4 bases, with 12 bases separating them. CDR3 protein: CASSFRSWGTEAFF. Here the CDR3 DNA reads TGTGCCAGCAGCTTCAGATCCTGGGGCACTGAAGCTTTCTTT.

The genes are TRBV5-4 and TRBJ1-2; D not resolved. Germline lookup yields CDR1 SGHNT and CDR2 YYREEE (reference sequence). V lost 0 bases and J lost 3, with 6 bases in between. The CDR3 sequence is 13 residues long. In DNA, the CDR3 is TGTGCCAGCAGCTTGGAAGCGGACTATGGCTACACCTTC. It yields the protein CASSLEADYGYTF.

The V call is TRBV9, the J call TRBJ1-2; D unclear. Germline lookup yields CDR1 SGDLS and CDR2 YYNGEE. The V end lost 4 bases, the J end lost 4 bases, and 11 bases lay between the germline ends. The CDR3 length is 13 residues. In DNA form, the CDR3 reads TGTGCCAGCAGCCCCCGGACGGGCTATGGCTACACCTTC. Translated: CASSPRTGYGYTF.

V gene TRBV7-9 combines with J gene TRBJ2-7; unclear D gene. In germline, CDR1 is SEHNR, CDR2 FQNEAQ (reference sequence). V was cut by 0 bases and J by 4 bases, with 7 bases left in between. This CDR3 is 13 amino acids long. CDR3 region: CASSLAGSYEQYF. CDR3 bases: TGTGCCAGCAGCTTAGCTGGGTCGTACGAGCAGTACTTC.